A single sample gave rise to the 5 T cell receptor beta chains below, sequenced in a study of beta chain features in type 1 diabetes. Study-wide points: Within each of all four CD4+ subsets, Type 1 diabetes patients had TCRB CDR3s that were moderately but significantly shorter.

No antigens are known for them. The authors reverse transcribed all of the isolated RNA, so sequencing captured expressed TCRB transcripts. This table comes from immunoSEQ multiplex PCR, and its TCRdb copy is limited to in-frame clones, with some not included. Among a few hundred thousand clones listed, roughly a tenth were seen once. Sequencing was carried out using naive CD4+ T cells from blood. The receptors were gathered from a man under 40 with type 1 diabetes.

This clone appeared a few times. The chain uses TRBV29-1 and TRBJ2-3; 12 bases agree with TRBD2. V shed 0 bases and J 3 bases; nucleotides not matched to a gene: 1. The CDR3 loop spans 15 amino acids. Germline lookup yields CDR1 SQVTM and CDR2 ANQGSEA. The CDR3 DNA reads TGCAGCGTTGAAGATCTAGCGGGGGGGACAGATACGCAGTATTTT. Translated, it gives CSVEDLAGGTDTQYF.

The rearrangement links TRBV28 to TRBJ1-5; 11 bases are a match to TRBD1. Looked up from germline, CDR1 is MDHEN and CDR2 is SYDVKM. Unmatched junction bases numbered 10, after V lost 5 bases and J lost 7 bases. This CDR3 has 16 residues. CDR3 protein: CASSANDGTGGQPQHF. In DNA form, the CDR3 reads TGTGCCAGCAGTGCAAACGACGGGACAGGGGGGCAGCCCCAGCATTTT.

The chain combines TRBV7-9 with TRBJ2-7; 9 bases fit TRBD1. Losses at the gene ends were 3 bases for V and 7 bases for J; bases not matched to a gene: 4. Germline assignment: CDR1 SEHNR and CDR2 FQNEAQ (reference sequence). CDR3 length equals 13 residues. CDR3 loop: CASSFTGGEEQYF. The CDR3 nucleotides read TGTGCCAGCAGCTTCACAGGGGGCGAAGAGCAGTACTTC.

CDR3 region: CASSNQAQETQYF. The CDR3 DNA follows: TGTGCCAGTAGTAATCAGGCCCAAGAGACCCAGTACTTC. The rearrangement links TRBV19 to TRBJ2-5; D remains unclear. The CDR3 has 13 amino acids. Germline loops: CDR1 LNHDA, CDR2 SQIVND (reference sequence). V lost 4 bases, J lost 1 base, and 7 bases lay in between.

The chain recombines TRBV11-2 with TRBJ2-7; D might be TRBD1 (6 bases). V dropped 4 bases and J dropped 0 bases, with 10 bases sitting between them. Germline V CDR1 and CDR2: SGHAT, FQNNGV. The CDR3 totals 14 residues. The CDR3 protein is CASSSPTGSYEQYF. The CDR3 DNA follows: TGTGCCAGCAGCTCTCCGACAGGCTCCTACGAGCAGTACTTC.